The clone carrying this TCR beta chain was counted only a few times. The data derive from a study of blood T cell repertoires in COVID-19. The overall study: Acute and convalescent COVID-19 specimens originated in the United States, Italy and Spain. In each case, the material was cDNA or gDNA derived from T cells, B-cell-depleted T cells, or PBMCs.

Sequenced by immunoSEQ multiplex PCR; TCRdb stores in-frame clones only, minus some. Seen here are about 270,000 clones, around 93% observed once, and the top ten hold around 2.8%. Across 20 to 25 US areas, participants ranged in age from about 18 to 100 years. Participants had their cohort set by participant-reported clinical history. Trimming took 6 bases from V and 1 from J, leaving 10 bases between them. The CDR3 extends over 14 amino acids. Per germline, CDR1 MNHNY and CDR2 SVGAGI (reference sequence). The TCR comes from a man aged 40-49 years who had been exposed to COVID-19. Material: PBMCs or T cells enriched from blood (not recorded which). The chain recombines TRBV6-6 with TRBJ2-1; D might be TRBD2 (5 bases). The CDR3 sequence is CASRSGRSYNEQFF. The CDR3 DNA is TGTGCCAGCAGGAGCGGTAGGTCCTACAATGAGCAGTTCTTC.